Detailed here is one T cell receptor beta chain. Its target is unknown. This record belongs to a study of blood T cells in healthy people across ages. It was with a sample-barcoded 5' primer and a J-beta primer mix that a second PCR of about 7 to 12 cycles was run. MiXCR, run by TCRdb on the 5' RACE reads, gives a single entry per CDR3 protein. The repertoire holds 750,000 to 850,000 distinct CDR3 sequences, roughly 25% seen once, with approximately 4% in the top ten. The study's findings and limits: A strong correlation was found between TCR beta diversity and the percentage of naive T cells.

The CDR3 extends over 16 amino acids. Germline CDR1 is SGHRS and CDR2 is YFSETQ. Trimming removed 0 bases from V and 3 bases from J, with 14 bases in between. The same sample was also studied in work on T cells of mothers and their children. That investigation notes: Sequencing returned over 9 million TCR beta CDR3 reads per mother and 3 million to 3.5 million per child.

Sequenced sample: blood. J is TRBJ2-3 and V is TRBV5-1; a weak D match, TRBD1 (6 bases). This TCR was recovered from a boy aged 5-17 years in good health. The CDR3 loop reads CASSLVGGGGTDTQYF. CDR3 coding DNA: TGCGCCAGCAGCTTGGTCGGTGGGGGCGGTACAGATACGCAGTATTTT.